The source of this TCR beta chain is a study of human T cells and chemical hapten exposure (dated by TCRdb to the early 2020s). Turning to the overall study: For sensitization, 2% DPC in acetone was applied to a roughly 2 cm by roughly 2 cm area of upper inner arm skin. Weekly therapeutic DPC doses were additionally applied to the scalp of patients throughout the roughly 23-week study period. Patch testing was performed on the upper back with Finn chambers containing 0.01% DPC, and the patch tests were scored after 6 days according to International Contact Dermatitis Research Group standards. The patient cohort, mostly female, included alopecia areata with under or over 50% scalp involvement, alopecia totalis and alopecia universalis. Libraries were pooled for sequencing, and variation in per-sample TCR yields was attributed mainly to small differences in library volumes within the pool. In alopecia patients, the study followed how the peripheral blood TCR repertoire changed in vivo over primary and secondary sensitization to diphenylcyclopropenone (DPC), a hapten. Patient blood was sampled pre-sensitization (week 0) and at 2, 6 and about 24 weeks after DPC sensitization. Blood for TCR sequencing was provided by twenty-nine alopecia patients at one to four time points (pre-sensitization, 2, 6 and 24 weeks). Here is what the overall study found, with its caveats: Repeated subsampling changed both the strength of the expansion versus patch-test correlation and the threshold at which that correlation became significant. DPC sensitization did not change how many TCRs were above 1 in 1000 frequency, and no evidence was found of alterations in global repertoire structure. Alopecia, a presumed autoimmune disease, was present in all patients, so the immune response of the patients might differ from that of healthy individuals. The number of PT1 expanded TCRs positively correlated with patch test score, significant at thresholds 8, 16 and 32 but not 4. Significantly more large CDR3 similarity clusters were formed by expanded TCRs than by pre-sensitization or healthy control sets, consistent with antigen-driven responses.

This specimen's time point label, interpreted: pre-sensitization, week 0. Sample treatment or condition, as interpreted from the label and publication: therapeutic diphenylcyclopropenone sensitization with weekly scalp DPC. Blood at each patch-test visit was drawn before the patch test was applied. Patients were eligible if aged 18 to 70, diagnosed with alopecia and judged suitable for DPC therapy, and pregnant patients were excluded. Unfractionated whole blood was collected in Tempus Blood RNA tubes, and total RNA was extracted from that blood. Comments on this clonotype: This clone's antigen is unknown. No much larger clone is present one base from it, and per-base qualities are unavailable.

Library preparation used RACE. The sequencer was a NextSeq 500. During library preparation, unique molecular identifiers were attached to individual cDNA molecules so that TCRs could be counted quantitatively and reproducibly. From each blood RNA sample, both TCR alpha and TCR beta chains were sequenced. Per the authors' processing: The median number of TCRs per sample was around 100,000, ranging from about 20,000 to 700,000. V, J and CDR3 annotation of the TCR reads was performed with the Decombinator software suite. Every sample was subsampled to the same number of TCRs (28,000) for the PS versus PT1 abundance plots. TCRs were defined as expanded if absent before sensitization and observed at least eight times at the 2-week time point. TCRdb reran the public reads through fastp at Q25 and MiXCR, keeping productive beta chains. Every CDR3 protein is listed once, alongside the most common genes and DNA of its rows. These V and J calls rely on TCRdb rather than the paper's analysis. Recorded for this sample are more than 55,000 distinct CDR3 sequences; approximately 10% of them occurred a single time. The top ten hold 3% to 4.5% of the sample.

Between the V and J ends, shortened by 0 bases and 0 bases respectively, the junction contains 10 bases. Reading from cysteine to phenylalanine, the CDR3 counts 15 amino acids. CDR3 DNA only is kept here, 45 bases in frame from base 1. CDR1 and CDR2 are read off the germline V gene (reference sequence) as DFQATT and SNEGSKA. The clonotype originates from a woman between 35 and 50 years old with alopecia areata. Some clones in this sample may be carry-over from other donors' samples. This sample comprised whole blood, obtained in connection with sensitization to the hapten diphenylcyclopropenone (DPC). The V and J genes are TRBV20-1 and TRBJ2-3; there is no confident call for the D gene. CDR3 sequence: CSARDKGPSTDTQYF. Read as DNA, the sequence is TGCAGTGCTAGAGATAAAGGACCCAGCACAGATACGCAGTATTTT.